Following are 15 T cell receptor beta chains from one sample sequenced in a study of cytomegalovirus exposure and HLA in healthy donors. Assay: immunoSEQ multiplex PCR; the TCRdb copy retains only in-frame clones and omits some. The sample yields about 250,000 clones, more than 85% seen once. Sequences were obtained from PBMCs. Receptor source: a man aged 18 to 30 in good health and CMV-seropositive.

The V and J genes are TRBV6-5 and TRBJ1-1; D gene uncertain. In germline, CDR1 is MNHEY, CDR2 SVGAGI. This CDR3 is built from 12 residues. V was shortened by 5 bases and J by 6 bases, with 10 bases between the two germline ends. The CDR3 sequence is CASSDPGAEAFF. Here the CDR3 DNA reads TGTGCCAGCAGTGACCCGGGAGCTGAAGCTTTCTTT.

Here the CDR3 DNA reads TGTGCCAGCAGCACCAGGACCGGGGTGGAAGAGACCCAGTACTTC. It codes for CASSTRTGVEETQYF. The chain uses TRBV7-9 and TRBJ2-5; perhaps TRBD2 as D (5 bases). The V gene lost 5 bases and the J gene lost 3 bases, with 16 bases spanning the gap. This CDR3 has 15 amino acids. Germline CDR1 reads SEHNR; CDR2 reads FQNEAQ (reference sequence).

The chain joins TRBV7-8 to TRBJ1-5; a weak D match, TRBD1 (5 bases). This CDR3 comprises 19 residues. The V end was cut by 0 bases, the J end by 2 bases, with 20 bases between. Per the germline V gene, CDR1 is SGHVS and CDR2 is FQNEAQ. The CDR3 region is CASSLASGALVSGNQPQHF. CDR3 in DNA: TGTGCCAGCAGCTTAGCTAGCGGGGCCCTCGTTAGTGGCAATCAGCCCCAGCATTTT.

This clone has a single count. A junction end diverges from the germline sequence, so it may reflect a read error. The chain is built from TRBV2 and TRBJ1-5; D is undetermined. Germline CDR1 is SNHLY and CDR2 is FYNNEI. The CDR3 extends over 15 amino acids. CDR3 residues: CASSEDSGGDQPQHF. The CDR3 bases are TGTGCCAGCAGTGAAGACTCAGGAGGAGATCAACCCCAGCATTTT.

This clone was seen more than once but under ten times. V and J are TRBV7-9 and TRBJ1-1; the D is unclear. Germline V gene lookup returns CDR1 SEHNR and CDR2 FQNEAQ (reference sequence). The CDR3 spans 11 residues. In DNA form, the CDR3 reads TGTGTAGGACGGGGGAACACTGAAGCTTTCTTT. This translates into CVGRGNTEAFF.

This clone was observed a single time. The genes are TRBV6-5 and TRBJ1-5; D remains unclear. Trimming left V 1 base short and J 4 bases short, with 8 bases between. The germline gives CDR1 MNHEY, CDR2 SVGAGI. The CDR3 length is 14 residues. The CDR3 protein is CASSYLRSNQPQHF. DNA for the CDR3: TGTGCCAGCAGTTACTTAAGATCAAATCAGCCCCAGCATTTT.

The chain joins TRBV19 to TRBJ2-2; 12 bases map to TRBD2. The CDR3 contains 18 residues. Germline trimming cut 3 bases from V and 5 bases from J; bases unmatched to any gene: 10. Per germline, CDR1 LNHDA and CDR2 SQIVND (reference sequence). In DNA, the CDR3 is TGTGCCAGTAGTATGGGCACTAGCGGGAGGAGGGGGACCGGGGAGCTGTTTTTT. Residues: CASSMGTSGRRGTGELFF.

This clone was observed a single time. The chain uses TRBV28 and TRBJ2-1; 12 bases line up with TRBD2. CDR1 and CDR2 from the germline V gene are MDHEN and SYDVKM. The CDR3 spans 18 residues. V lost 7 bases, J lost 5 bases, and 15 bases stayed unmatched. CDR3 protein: CASTPSGDLAGGHNEQFF. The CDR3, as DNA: TGTGCCAGCACCCCATCGGGCGACCTAGCGGGAGGGCACAATGAGCAGTTCTTC. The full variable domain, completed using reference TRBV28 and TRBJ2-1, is DVKVTQSSRYLVKRTGEKVFLECVQDMDHENMFWYRQDPGLGLRLIYFSYDVKMKEKGDIPEGYSVSREKKERFSLILESASTNQTSMYLCASTPSGDLAGGHNEQFFGPGTRLTVL.

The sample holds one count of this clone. In nucleotides, the CDR3 is TGTGCCAGCAGCGTCACAGAAACTGAAGCTTTCTTT. As protein: CASSVTETEAFF. The V gene is TRBV5-4, the J gene TRBJ1-1; D not resolved. This CDR3 is 12 amino acids long. The V and J ends lost 4 bases and 5 bases respectively, with 9 bases between them. Germline-derived CDR1 and CDR2 are SGHNT and YYREEE (reference sequence).

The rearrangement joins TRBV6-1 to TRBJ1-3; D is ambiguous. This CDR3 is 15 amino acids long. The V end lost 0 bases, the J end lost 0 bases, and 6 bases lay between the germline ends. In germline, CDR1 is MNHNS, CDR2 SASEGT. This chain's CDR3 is CASSEAEVSGNTIYF. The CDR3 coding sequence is TGTGCCAGCAGTGAAGCAGAAGTCTCTGGAAACACCATATATTTT.

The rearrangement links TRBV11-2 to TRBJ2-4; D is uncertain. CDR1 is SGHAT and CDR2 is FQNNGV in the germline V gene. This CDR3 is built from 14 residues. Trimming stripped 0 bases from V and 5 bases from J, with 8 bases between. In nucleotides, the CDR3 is TGTGCCAGCAGCTTAGATCTTTATCAAAACATTCAGTACTTC. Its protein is CASSLDLYQNIQYF.

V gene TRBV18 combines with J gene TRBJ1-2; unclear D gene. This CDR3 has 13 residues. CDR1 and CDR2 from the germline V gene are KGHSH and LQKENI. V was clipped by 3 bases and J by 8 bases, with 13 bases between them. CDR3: CASSPSRSEGYTF. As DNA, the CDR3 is TGTGCCAGCTCACCCTCACGGAGTGAGGGCTACACCTTC.

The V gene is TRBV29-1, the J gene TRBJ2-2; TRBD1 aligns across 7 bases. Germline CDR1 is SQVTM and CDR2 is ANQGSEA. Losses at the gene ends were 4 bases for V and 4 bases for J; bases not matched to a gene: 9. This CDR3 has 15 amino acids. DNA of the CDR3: TGCAGCGTTGTAGTAGGGGGCGTTGGCACCGGGGAGCTGTTTTTT. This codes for CSVVVGGVGTGELFF.

The CDR3 here is CASSFRTRDRGNEQFF. In nucleotides, the CDR3 is TGCGCCAGCAGCTTTCGAACCCGGGACAGGGGGAATGAGCAGTTCTTC. The chain is built from TRBV5-1 and TRBJ2-1, with 11 bases lining up with TRBD1. The CDR3 runs 16 residues. Germline V gene sequence: CDR1 SGHRS, CDR2 YFSETQ. Trimming took 2 bases from V and 7 from J; bases not matched to a gene: 8.

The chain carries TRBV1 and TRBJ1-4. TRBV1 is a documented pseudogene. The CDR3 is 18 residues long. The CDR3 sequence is CTSSQAPEGTEHYEKLFF. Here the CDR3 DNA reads TGCACCAGCAGCCAAGCCCCCGAAGGGACGGAGCATTATGAAAAACTGTTTTTT.